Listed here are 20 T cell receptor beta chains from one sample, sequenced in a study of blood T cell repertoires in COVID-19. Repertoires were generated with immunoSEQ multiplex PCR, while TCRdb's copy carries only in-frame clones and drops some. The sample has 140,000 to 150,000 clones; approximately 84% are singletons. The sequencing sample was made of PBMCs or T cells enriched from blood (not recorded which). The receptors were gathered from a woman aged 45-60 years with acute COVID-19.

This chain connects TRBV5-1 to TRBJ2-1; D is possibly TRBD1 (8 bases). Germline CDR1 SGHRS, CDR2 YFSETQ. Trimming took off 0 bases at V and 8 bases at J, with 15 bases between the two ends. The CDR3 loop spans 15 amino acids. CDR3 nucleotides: TGCGCCAGCAGCTTGGACGGACAGGGAGGGGATGAGCAGTTCTTC. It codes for CASSLDGQGGDEQFF.

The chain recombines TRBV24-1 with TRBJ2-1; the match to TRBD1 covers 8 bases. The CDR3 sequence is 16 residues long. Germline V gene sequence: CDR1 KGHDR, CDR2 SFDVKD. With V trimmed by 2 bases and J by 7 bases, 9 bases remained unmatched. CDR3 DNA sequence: TGTGCCACCAGTGATTCTCCAGGGGGCTCGAAGAATGAGCAGTTCTTC. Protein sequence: CATSDSPGGSKNEQFF.

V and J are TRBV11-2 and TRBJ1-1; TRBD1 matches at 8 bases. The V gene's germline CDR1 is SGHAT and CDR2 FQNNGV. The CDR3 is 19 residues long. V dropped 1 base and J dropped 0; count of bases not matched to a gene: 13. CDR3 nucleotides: TGTGCCAGCAGCTTAGGGGAGATCTGGGACAGGCGAATGAACACTGAAGCTTTCTTT. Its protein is CASSLGEIWDRRMNTEAFF.

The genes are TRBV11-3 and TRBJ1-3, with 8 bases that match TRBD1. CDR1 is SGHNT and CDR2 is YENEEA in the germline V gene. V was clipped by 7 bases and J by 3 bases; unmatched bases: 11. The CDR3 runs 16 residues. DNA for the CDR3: TGTGCCAGCACCCCGCTGGCAGGGGGCAATGGAAACACCATATATTTT. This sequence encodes CASTPLAGGNGNTIYF.

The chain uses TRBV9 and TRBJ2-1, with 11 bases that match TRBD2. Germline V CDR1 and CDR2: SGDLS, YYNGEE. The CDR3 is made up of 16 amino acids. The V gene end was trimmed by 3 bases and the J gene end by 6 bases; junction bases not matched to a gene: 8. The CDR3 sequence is CASSGTLAGARNEQFF. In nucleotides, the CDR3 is TGTGCCAGCAGCGGTACACTAGCGGGAGCTCGCAATGAGCAGTTCTTC.

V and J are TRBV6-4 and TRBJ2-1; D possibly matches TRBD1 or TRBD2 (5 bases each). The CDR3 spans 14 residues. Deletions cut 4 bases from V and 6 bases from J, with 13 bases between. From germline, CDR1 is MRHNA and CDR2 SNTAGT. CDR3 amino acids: CASSASGQPNEQFF. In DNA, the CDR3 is TGTGCCAGCAGTGCCTCGGGGCAACCCAATGAGCAGTTCTTC.

CDR3 in DNA: TGTGCCTGGAGTGTGAGCGGGTACAATGAGCAGTTCTTC. It is translated as CAWSVSGYNEQFF. The rearrangement joins TRBV30 to TRBJ2-1; maybe TRBD2 (6 bases). CDR1 GTSNPN and CDR2 SVGIG come from the germline V gene (reference sequence). The CDR3 length is 13 residues. V was pared by 0 bases and J by 4 bases, with 7 bases between.

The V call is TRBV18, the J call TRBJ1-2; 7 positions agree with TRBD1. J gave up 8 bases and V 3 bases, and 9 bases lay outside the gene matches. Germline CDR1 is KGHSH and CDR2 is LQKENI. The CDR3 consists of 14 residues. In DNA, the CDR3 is TGTGCCAGCTCACCCCAAACAGGGGTTGAGGGCTACACCTTC. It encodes CASSPQTGVEGYTF.

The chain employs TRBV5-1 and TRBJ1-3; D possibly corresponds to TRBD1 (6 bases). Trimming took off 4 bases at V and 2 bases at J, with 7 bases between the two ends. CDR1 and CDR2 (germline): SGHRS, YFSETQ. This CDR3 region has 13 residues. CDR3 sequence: CASSGGPGNTIYF. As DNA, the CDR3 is TGCGCCAGCAGCGGGGGCCCTGGAAACACCATATATTTT.

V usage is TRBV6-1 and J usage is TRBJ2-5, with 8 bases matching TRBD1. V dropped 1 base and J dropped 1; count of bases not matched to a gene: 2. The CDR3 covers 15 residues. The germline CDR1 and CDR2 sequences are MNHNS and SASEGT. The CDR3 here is CASSEGTGLQETQYF. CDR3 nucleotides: TGTGCCAGCAGTGAAGGGACAGGGCTCCAAGAGACCCAGTACTTC.

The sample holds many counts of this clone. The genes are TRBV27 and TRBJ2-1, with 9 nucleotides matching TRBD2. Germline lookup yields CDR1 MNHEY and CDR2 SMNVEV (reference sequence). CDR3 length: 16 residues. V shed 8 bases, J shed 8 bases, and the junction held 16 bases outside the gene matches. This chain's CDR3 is CASARQIGTSRDEQFF. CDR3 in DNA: TGTGCCAGCGCTCGCCAAATTGGGACTAGCCGGGATGAGCAGTTCTTC.

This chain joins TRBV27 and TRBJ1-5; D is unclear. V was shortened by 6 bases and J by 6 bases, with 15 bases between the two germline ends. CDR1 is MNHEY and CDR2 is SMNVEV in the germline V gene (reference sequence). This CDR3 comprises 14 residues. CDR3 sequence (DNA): TGTGCCAGCAGCAACTCAGGTAACCGTCAGCCCCAGCATTTT. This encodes CASSNSGNRQPQHF.

CDR3 protein: CASTLGLAGDEQYF. The CDR3 DNA sequence: TGTGCCAGCACCTTGGGACTAGCGGGAGACGAGCAGTACTTC. The V and J genes are TRBV6-5 and TRBJ2-7; 14 nucleotides line up with TRBD2. The trim removed 7 bases at V and 5 bases at J, leaving 4 bases unmatched. The CDR3 runs 14 residues. The V gene's germline CDR1 is MNHEY and CDR2 SVGAGI.

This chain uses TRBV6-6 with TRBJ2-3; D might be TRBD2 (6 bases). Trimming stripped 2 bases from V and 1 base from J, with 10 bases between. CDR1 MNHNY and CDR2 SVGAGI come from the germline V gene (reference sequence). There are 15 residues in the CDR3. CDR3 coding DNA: TGTGCCAGCAGTTACCAGACTAGGGGCACAGATACGCAGTATTTT. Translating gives CASSYQTRGTDTQYF.

The CDR3: CASSHLAGGYNEQFF. In DNA form, the CDR3 reads TGTGCCAGCAGCCATTTAGCGGGAGGTTACAATGAGCAGTTCTTC. The chain joins TRBV14 to TRBJ2-1; 10 bases match TRBD2. Germline lookup yields CDR1 SGHDN and CDR2 FVKESK. This CDR3 has 15 amino acids. Losses at the gene ends were 3 bases for V and 4 bases for J; bases not matched to a gene: 3.

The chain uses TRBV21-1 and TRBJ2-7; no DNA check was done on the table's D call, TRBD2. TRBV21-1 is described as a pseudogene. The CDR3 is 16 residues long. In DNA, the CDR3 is TGTGCCAGCAGCAAAGAGAAGAACCCCCCCGCGTACGAGCAGTACTTC. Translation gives CASSKEKNPPAYEQYF.

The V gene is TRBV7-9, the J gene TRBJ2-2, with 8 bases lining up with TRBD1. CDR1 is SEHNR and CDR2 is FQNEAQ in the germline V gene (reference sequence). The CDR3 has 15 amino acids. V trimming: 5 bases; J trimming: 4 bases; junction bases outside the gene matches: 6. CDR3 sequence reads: CASSLQGQGTGELFF. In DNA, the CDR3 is TGTGCCAGCAGCCTACAAGGACAGGGCACCGGGGAGCTGTTTTTT.

CDR3 residues: CASSQDSTEAFF. The CDR3 coding sequence is TGTGCCAGCAGCCAAGACAGCACTGAAGCTTTCTTT. The chain joins TRBV11-2 to TRBJ1-1, with D possibly TRBD1 on 5 matching bases. The CDR3 length is 12 residues. Germline CDR1 and CDR2: SGHAT and FQNNGV. V was cut by 5 bases and J by 4 bases, with 8 bases left in between.

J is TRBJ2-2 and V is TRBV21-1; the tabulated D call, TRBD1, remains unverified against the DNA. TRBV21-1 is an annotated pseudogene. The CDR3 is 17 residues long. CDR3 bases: TGTGCCAGCAGCAAGCGACCGGGACAAACGAACACCGGGGAGCTGTTTTTT. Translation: CASSKRPGQTNTGELFF.

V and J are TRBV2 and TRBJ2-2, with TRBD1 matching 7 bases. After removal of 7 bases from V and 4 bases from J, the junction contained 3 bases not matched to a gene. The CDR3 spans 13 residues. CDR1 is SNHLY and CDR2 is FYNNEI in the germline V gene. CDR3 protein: CASTTGVTGELFF. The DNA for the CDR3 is TGTGCCAGCACTACAGGGGTCACCGGGGAGCTGTTTTTT.